The entry below describes one T cell receptor beta chain. The data were taken from a study of beta chain features in type 1 diabetes. Germline CDR1 MNHEY, CDR2 SMNVEV (reference sequence). This CDR3 comprises 18 residues. V lost 4 bases to trimming and J lost 4 bases; unmatched junction nucleotides: 14. Sequenced material consisted of expressed TCRB transcripts (all of the isolated RNA was reverse transcribed). The table came from immunoSEQ multiplex PCR; TCRdb's copy has only in-frame clones and leaves some out. This sample has about 930,000 clones, with roughly 17% found just once. Sequences were obtained from naive CD4+ T cells from blood. The V gene is TRBV27, the J gene TRBJ2-5; 11 nucleotides line up with TRBD2. The sequence derives from a young woman in good health. Here the CDR3 DNA reads TGTGCCAGCAGTTCCCGGGGTAGCGGGAGGGTTGCAGCAGAGACCCAGTACTTC. Its translation: CASSSRGSGRVAAETQYF.